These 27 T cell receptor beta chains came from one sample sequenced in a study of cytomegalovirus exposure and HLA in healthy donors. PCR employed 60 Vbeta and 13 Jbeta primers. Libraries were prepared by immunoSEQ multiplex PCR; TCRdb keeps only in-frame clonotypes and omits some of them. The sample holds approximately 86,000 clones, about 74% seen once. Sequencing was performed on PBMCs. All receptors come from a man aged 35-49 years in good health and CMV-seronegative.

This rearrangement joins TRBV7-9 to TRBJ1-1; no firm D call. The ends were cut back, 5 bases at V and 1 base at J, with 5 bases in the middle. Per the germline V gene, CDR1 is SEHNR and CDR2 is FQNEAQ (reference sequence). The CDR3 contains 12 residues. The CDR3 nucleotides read TGTGCCAGCAGCGGCAAGAACACTGAAGCTTTCTTT. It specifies CASSGKNTEAFF. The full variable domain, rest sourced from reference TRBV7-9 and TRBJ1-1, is DTGVSQNPRHKITKRGQNVTFRCDPISEHNRLYWYRQTLGQGPEFLTYFQNEAQLEKSRLLSDRFSAERPKGSFSTLEIQRTEQGDSAMYLCASSGKNTEAFFGQGTRLTVV.

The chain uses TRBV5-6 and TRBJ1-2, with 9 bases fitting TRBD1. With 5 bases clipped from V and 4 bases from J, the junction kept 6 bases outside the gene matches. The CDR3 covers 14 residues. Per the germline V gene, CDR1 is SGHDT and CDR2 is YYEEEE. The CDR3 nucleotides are TGTGCCAGCAGGGGGCGACAGGGGGTCTATGGCTACACCTTC. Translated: CASRGRQGVYGYTF.

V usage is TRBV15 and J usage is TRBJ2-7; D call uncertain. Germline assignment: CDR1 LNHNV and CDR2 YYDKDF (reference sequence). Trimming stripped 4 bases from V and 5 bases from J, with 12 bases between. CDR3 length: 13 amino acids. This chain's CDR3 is CATSKDTRDEQYF. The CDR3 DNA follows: TGTGCCACCAGCAAAGACACCCGCGACGAGCAGTACTTC.

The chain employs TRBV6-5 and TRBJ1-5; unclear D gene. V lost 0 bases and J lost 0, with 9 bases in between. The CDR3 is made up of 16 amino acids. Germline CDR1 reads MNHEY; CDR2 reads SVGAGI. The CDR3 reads CASSYSRHLSNQPQHF. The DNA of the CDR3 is TGTGCCAGCAGTTACTCGAGGCACCTTAGCAATCAGCCCCAGCATTTT.

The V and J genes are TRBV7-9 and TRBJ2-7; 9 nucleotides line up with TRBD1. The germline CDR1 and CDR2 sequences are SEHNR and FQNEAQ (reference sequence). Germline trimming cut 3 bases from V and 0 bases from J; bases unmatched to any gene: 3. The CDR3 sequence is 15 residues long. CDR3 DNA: TGTGCCAGCAGCTTCCGGGACAGGGACTCCTACGAGCAGTACTTC. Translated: CASSFRDRDSYEQYF.

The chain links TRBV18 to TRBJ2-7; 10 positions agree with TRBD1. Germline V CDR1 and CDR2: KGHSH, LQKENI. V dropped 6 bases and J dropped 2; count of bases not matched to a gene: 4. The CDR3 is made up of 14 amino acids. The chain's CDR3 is CASSHGTGAYEQYF. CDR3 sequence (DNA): TGTGCCAGCTCCCACGGGACAGGGGCCTACGAGCAGTACTTC.

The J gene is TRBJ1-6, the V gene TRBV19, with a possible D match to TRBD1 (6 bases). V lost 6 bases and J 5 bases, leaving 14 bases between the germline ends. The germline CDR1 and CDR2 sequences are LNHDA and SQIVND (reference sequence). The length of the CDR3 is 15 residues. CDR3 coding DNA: TGTGCCAGTAGGAACAGGGATTTCCATAATTCACCCCTCCACTTT. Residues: CASRNRDFHNSPLHF.

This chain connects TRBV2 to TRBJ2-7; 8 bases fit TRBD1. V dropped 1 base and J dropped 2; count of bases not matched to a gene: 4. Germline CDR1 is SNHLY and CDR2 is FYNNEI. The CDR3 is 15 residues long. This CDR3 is CASSEVGQGTYEQYF. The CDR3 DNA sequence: TGTGCCAGCAGTGAAGTAGGACAGGGAACCTACGAGCAGTACTTC.

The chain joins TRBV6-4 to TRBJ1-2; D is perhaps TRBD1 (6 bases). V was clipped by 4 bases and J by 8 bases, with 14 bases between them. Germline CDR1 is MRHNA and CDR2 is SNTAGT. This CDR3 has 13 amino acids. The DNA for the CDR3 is TGTGCCAGCAGTGTAAAGGGGGGAGGGGGCTACACCTTC. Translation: CASSVKGGGGYTF.

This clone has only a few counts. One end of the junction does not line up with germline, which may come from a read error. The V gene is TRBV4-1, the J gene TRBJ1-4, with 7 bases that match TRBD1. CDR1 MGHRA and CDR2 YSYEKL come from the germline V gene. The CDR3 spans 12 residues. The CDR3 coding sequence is TGTGCCAGCAGCCAAATGGGACAGAAACTGTTTTTT. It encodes CASSQMGQKLFF.

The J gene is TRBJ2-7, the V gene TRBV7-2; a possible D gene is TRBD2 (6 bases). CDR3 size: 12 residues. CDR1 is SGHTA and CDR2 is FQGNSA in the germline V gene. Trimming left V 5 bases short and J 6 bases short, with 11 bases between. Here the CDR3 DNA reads TGTGCCAGCAGCCGTACCGGGGGCGAGCAGTACTTC. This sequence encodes CASSRTGGEQYF.

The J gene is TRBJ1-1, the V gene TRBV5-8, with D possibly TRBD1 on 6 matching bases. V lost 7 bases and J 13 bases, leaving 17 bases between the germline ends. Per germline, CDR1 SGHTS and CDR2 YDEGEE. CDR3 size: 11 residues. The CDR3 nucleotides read TGTGCCAGCCGAAAGGACAGAGGGATTTTCTTT. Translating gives CASRKDRGIFF.

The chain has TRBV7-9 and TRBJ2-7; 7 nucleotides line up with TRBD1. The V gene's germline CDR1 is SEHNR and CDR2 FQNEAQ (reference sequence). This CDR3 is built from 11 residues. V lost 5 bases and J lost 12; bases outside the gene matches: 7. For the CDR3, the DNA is TGTGCCAGCAGCCCCGACAGGGTTTGGTACTTC. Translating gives CASSPDRVWYF.

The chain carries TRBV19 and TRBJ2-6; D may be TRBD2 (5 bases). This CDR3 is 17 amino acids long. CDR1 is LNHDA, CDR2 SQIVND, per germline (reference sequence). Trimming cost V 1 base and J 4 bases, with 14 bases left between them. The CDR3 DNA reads TGTGCCAGTAGTATAGCGATTTCCGGAGGAGGGGCCAACGTCCTGACTTTC. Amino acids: CASSIAISGGGANVLTF.

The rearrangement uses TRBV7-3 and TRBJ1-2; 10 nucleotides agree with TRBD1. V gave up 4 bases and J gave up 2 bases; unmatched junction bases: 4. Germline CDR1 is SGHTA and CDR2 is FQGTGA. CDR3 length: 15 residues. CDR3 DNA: TGTGCCAGCAGCTCGGGACAGGGGTTCAACTATGGCTACACCTTC. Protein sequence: CASSSGQGFNYGYTF.

CDR3 residues: CASSVAPPGGLAGSYNEQFF. CDR3 DNA: TGTGCCAGCAGCGTAGCCCCTCCTGGGGGACTAGCGGGCTCCTACAATGAGCAGTTCTTC. V is TRBV9 and J is TRBJ2-1, with TRBD2 matching over 12 bases. The CDR3 has 20 residues. Germline V gene data show CDR1 as SGDLS and CDR2 as YYNGEE. With V trimmed by 0 bases and J by 0 bases, 10 bases remained unmatched.

CDR3 amino acids: CASSFEVPEGREKLFF. In nucleotides, the CDR3 is TGCGCCAGCAGCTTTGAGGTGCCCGAAGGTCGTGAAAAACTGTTTTTT. The genes are TRBV5-1 and TRBJ1-4; D remains ambiguous. Germline lookup yields CDR1 SGHRS and CDR2 YFSETQ. Deletions cut 2 bases from V and 7 bases from J, with 18 bases between. This CDR3 contains 16 residues.

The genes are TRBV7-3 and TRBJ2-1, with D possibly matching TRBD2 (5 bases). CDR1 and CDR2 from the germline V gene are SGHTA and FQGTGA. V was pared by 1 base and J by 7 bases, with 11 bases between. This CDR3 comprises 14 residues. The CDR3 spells CASSLSPGLNEQFF. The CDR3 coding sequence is TGTGCCAGCAGCTTAAGCCCGGGATTGAATGAGCAGTTCTTC.

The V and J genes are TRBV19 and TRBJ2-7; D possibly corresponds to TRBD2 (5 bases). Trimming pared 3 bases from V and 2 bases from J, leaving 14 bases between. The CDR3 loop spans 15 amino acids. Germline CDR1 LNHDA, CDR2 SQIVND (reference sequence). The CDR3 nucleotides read TGTGCCAGTAGTATGGGATGGGAGACTACCTACGAGCAGTACTTC. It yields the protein CASSMGWETTYEQYF.

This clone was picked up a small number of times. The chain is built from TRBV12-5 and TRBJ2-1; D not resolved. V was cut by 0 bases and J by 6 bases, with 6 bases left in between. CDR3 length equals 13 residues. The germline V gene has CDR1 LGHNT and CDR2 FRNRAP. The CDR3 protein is CASGLVLGNEQFF. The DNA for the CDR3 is TGTGCTAGTGGTTTGGTACTTGGCAATGAGCAGTTCTTC.

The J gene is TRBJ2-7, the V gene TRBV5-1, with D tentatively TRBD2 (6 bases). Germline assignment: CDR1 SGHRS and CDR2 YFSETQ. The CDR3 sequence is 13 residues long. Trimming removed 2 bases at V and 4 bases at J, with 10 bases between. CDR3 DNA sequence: TGCGCCAGCAGCTTACAGGAGGGATACGAGCAGTACTTC. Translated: CASSLQEGYEQYF.

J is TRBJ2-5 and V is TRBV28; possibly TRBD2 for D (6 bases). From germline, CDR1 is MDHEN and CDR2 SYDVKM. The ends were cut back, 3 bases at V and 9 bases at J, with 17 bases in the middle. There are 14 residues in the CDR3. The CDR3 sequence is CASSLYGGSWSQYF. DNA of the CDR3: TGTGCCAGCAGTTTGTACGGGGGTTCTTGGTCCCAGTACTTC.

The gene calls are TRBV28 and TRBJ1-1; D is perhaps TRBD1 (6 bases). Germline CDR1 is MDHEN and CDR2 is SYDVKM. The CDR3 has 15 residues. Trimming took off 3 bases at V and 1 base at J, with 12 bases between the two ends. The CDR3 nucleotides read TGTGCCAGCAGTTTGACAGGTCCGGGGAACACTGAAGCTTTCTTT. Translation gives CASSLTGPGNTEAFF.

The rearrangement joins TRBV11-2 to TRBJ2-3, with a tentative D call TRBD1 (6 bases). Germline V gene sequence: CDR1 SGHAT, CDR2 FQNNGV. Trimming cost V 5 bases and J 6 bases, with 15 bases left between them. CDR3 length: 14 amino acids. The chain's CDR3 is CASSLQPGADTQYF. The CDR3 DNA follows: TGTGCCAGCAGCCTACAGCCAGGGGCTGATACGCAGTATTTT.

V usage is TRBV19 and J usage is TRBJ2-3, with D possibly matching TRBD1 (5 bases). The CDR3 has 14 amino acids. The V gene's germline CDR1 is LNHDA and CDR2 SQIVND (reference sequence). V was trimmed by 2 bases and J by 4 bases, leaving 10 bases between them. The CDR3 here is CASSIRAQADTQYF. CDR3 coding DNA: TGTGCCAGTAGTATAAGGGCACAGGCAGATACGCAGTATTTT. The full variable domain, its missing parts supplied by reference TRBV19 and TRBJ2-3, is DGGITQSPKYLFRKEGQNVTLSCEQNLNHDAMYWYRQDPGQGLRLIYYSQIVNDFQKGDIAEGYSVSREKKESFPLTVTSAQKNPTAFYLCASSIRAQADTQYFGPGTRLTVL.

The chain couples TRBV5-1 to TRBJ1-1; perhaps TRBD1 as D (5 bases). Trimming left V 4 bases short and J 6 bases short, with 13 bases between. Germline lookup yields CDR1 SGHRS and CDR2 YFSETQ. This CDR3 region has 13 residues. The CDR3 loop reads CASSQDTVAEAFF. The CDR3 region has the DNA TGCGCCAGCAGCCAGGACACGGTCGCTGAAGCTTTCTTT.

CDR3 in amino acids: CASSVEGQGNGEQFF. As DNA, the CDR3 is TGTGCCAGCAGCGTAGAGGGACAGGGGAATGGTGAGCAGTTCTTC. The gene calls are TRBV9 and TRBJ2-1; 10 nucleotides line up with TRBD1. The ends lost 0 bases at V and 9 bases at J; junction bases unmatched: 6. Germline values: CDR1 SGDLS, CDR2 YYNGEE. CDR3 length: 15 amino acids.